This TCR beta chain appears in the sequencing data of a study of cytomegalovirus exposure and HLA in healthy donors. The study's findings and limits: Donors belonging to an Asian-associated ancestry cluster reportedly showed fewer N-insertions in productive TCRs than the approximately 670-donor mean, according to what a later analysis found.

This CDR3 contains 13 residues. V dropped 6 bases and J dropped 2 bases, with 10 bases sitting between them. The germline CDR1 and CDR2 sequences are MNHNY and SVGAGI (reference sequence). The PCR made use of 60 Vbeta and 13 Jbeta primers. Clones were read by immunoSEQ multiplex PCR, and TCRdb kept only the in-frame ones, dropping some. The table lists 150,000 to 200,000 clones, around 74% of them singletons, with 2.5% to 4% in the top ten. Notes on this clone: Its antigen remains unknown.

This receptor was taken from a female donor in good health and CMV-seronegative. The sample taken for sequencing was PBMCs. This chain uses TRBV6-6 with TRBJ1-1; D gene ambiguous. The CDR3 sequence: CASRPRGNTEAFF. CDR3 DNA: TGTGCCAGCAGGCCCCGGGGAAACACTGAAGCTTTCTTT.